The rows below give T cell receptor beta chains drawn from one sample of a study of identical twins. TCRdb independently ran MiXCR on the 5' RACE reads; one entry per CDR3 protein. The table shows about 660,000 distinct CDR3 sequences, with 8.6% occurring only once. In addition, the sample was reused for a study of yellow fever vaccine responses in identical twins.

Sequenced material: PBMCs. These receptors all stem from a woman between 18 and 29 years old in good health. The CDR3 runs from the conserved cysteine through the conserved F or W. Fields, in order: J gene, V gene, D gene, CDR3 protein. The D gene is left open where the match is weak.

TRBJ2-3	TRBV29-1	TRBD1	CSVSGQGARDTQYF
TRBJ2-5	TRBV12-3/TRBV12-4	NA	CASRSRGAWETQYF
TRBJ2-5	TRBV7-8	NA	CASSPSKGVGETQYF
TRBJ2-1	TRBV20-1	TRBD2	CSARVTGGVYNEQFF
TRBJ2-1	TRBV9	NA	CASSVAPENNEQFF
TRBJ2-7	TRBV20-1	TRBD2	CSASGGGSSYEQYF
TRBJ2-3	TRBV7-2	TRBD2	CASSSGGSPDTQYF
TRBJ2-2	TRBV4-1	NA	CASSQDSQSNTGELFF
TRBJ2-5	TRBV23-1	NA	CASSQTTGLRETQYF
TRBJ2-5	TRBV28	TRBD1	CASRGQGVSQETQYF
TRBJ2-2	TRBV10-2	TRBD2	CASSDPGGNGWELFF
TRBJ2-2	TRBV7-2	NA	CASSLKGEGSGELFF
TRBJ1-2	TRBV2	NA	CASSVGGRDYGYTF
TRBJ1-1	TRBV14	NA	CASSHDILNTEAFF
TRBJ2-3	TRBV7-2	NA	CASSSQVRTDTQYF
TRBJ2-1	TRBV5-1	NA	CASSIWQEKPYNEQFF
TRBJ2-2	TRBV5-1	TRBD2	CASSFSTSGVNGELFF
TRBJ2-1	TRBV3-1	NA	CASSQDRSGGAIEQFF
TRBJ2-3	TRBV6-5	NA	CASSSTLAATTTDTQYF
TRBJ2-1	TRBV6-5	TRBD2	CASSYSGRVAGGSYNEQFF
TRBJ2-4	TRBV3-1	NA	CASSPGPRLGGAKNIQYF
TRBJ1-1	TRBV7-2	TRBD1	CASQQGARIEAFF
TRBJ1-2	TRBV7-2	NA	CASSQDRYGYTF
TRBJ2-3	TRBV20-1	TRBD2	CSARELAGGADTQYF
TRBJ2-2	TRBV2	TRBD1	CASRADRANGELFF
TRBJ1-1	TRBV24-1	NA	CATAGTNTEAFF
TRBJ1-4	TRBV7-8	NA	CASSVGGQPNEKLFF
TRBJ2-1	TRBV28	NA	CASTRRGPSYNEQFF
TRBJ2-1	TRBV7-9	TRBD2	CASSGERGLSYNEQFF
TRBJ2-3	TRBV12-3/TRBV12-4	TRBD1	CASRRDRETDTQYF
TRBJ2-5	TRBV11-2	NA	CASSFWGNPRETQYF
TRBJ2-4	TRBV4-3	TRBD2	CASSQLVAGTTKNIQYF
TRBJ2-4	TRBV27	TRBD2	CASSPPAGAPPLAKNIQYF
TRBJ1-1	TRBV3-1	TRBD1	CASSHFQTGNTEAFF
TRBJ2-7	TRBV5-5	NA	CASSLAGLSTGEQYF
TRBJ2-1	TRBV2	TRBD2	CASISGRDDEQFF
TRBJ2-7	TRBV29-1	NA	CSVEKSPREQYF
TRBJ2-2	TRBV4-3	TRBD2	CASSQERGAGGPTGELFF
TRBJ2-5	TRBV2	NA	CASSEGGRGETQYF
TRBJ2-2	TRBV12-3/TRBV12-4	NA	CASSQEGWRTGELFF
TRBJ2-3	TRBV9	NA	CASSSLDTRSTDTQYF
TRBJ2-6	TRBV6-5	NA	CASSWTPSGANVLTF
TRBJ1-1	TRBV15	NA	CATSREGRGGTEAFF
TRBJ2-1	TRBV7-2	TRBD2	CASSSAGGRGNEQFF
TRBJ2-3	TRBV11-2	NA	CASSQTGQPTDTQYF
TRBJ1-4	TRBV29-1	NA	CSVLGQKSGGEKLFF
TRBJ2-1	TRBV24-1	NA	CATSDLDLGANEQFF
TRBJ2-7	TRBV7-2	TRBD1	CASSPDRGQDEQYF
TRBJ1-2	TRBV2	NA	CASTAGGISGYTF
TRBJ2-3	TRBV4-3	NA	CASSPRQSSTDTQYF
TRBJ2-5	TRBV15	NA	CATSRDQTARGETQYF
TRBJ2-3	TRBV20-1	NA	CSARGPDTQYF
TRBJ2-7	TRBV3-1	NA	CASSQPGASQYF
TRBJ2-7	TRBV29-1	NA	CSVWENEQYF
TRBJ2-1	TRBV7-2	NA	CASSLAMARNEQFF